The 11 T cell receptor beta chains in this list originate from one sample, sequenced in a study of blood T cell repertoires in COVID-19. The protocol was immunoSEQ multiplex PCR, while the TCRdb copy is restricted to in-frame clones and leaves out a portion. The data show approximately 390,000 clones, about 86% seen once. The material sequenced was PBMCs or T cells enriched from blood (not recorded which). The receptors originated from a woman aged 45-65 years who had recovered from COVID-19.

As DNA, the CDR3 is TGTGCCAGCAGCCCCTTGGACAGTTCTGGAAACACCATATATTTT. This codes for CASSPLDSSGNTIYF. The chain employs TRBV9 and TRBJ1-3, with D maybe TRBD1 (6 bases). V was pared by 4 bases and J by 1 base, with 12 bases between. Germline assignment: CDR1 SGDLS and CDR2 YYNGEE. The CDR3 loop spans 15 amino acids.

V and J are TRBV6-5 and TRBJ1-1; D not resolved. Per the germline V gene, CDR1 is MNHEY and CDR2 is SVGAGI. Deletions cut 6 bases from V and 1 base from J, with 3 bases between. The length of the CDR3 is 11 residues. DNA of the CDR3: TGTGCCAGCAGCGGGAACACTGAAGCTTTCTTT. Amino acids: CASSGNTEAFF.

The chain links TRBV29-1 to TRBJ2-3; 12 nucleotides agree with TRBD2. The germline V gene has CDR1 SQVTM and CDR2 ANQGSEA. The CDR3 is 15 amino acids. The trim removed 1 base at V and 5 bases at J, leaving 4 bases unmatched. The CDR3 nucleotides are TGCAGCGTTGAAGCCCTAGCGGGGGGGCAAGATACGCAGTATTTT. This codes for CSVEALAGGQDTQYF.

The CDR3 region has the DNA TGCGCCAGCAGCTTGGAGGGGGGGCCTTTCGCAGATACGCAGTATTTT. Its translation is CASSLEGGPFADTQYF. This chain joins TRBV5-1 and TRBJ2-3; possibly TRBD2 for D (7 bases). Trimming stripped 0 bases from V and 4 bases from J, with 15 bases between. The CDR3 has 16 residues. Germline CDR1 and CDR2: SGHRS and YFSETQ.

V and J are TRBV6-5 and TRBJ1-5; D uncertain. V lost 7 bases to trimming and J lost 0 bases, with 10 bases between them. Germline V gene lookup returns CDR1 MNHEY and CDR2 SVGAGI. This CDR3 contains 14 residues. The CDR3 region has the DNA TGTGCCAGCAACCGGGGTCTTAGCAATCAGCCCCAGCATTTT. Protein: CASNRGLSNQPQHF.

The chain uses TRBV7-9 and TRBJ1-5; D is ambiguous. V was clipped by 2 bases and J by 5 bases, with 10 bases between them. CDR3 length equals 14 residues. In germline, CDR1 is SEHNR, CDR2 FQNEAQ (reference sequence). For the CDR3, the DNA is TGTGCCAGCAGCTTAAGCCGGGGTGATCAGCCCCAGCATTTT. Encoded protein: CASSLSRGDQPQHF.

The rearrangement joins TRBV30 to TRBJ1-3; tentative D call: TRBD1 (5 bases). CDR1 GTSNPN and CDR2 SVGIG come from the germline V gene (reference sequence). This CDR3 comprises 14 residues. V lost 4 bases and J lost 0, with 10 bases in between. In DNA form, the CDR3 reads TGTGCCTGGACTCTCGACAGCTCTGGAAACACCATATATTTT. It specifies CAWTLDSSGNTIYF.

V and J are TRBV5-6 and TRBJ2-5, with 7 bases identical to TRBD1. V was clipped by 1 base and J by 3 bases; unmatched bases: 3. Germline V gene data show CDR1 as SGHDT and CDR2 as YYEEEE. CDR3 length: 14 residues. The CDR3 spells CASSLSGGEETQYF. For the CDR3, the DNA is TGTGCCAGCAGCTTGTCAGGGGGAGAAGAGACCCAGTACTTC.

The chain employs TRBV5-4 and TRBJ1-4; no definite D call. The CDR3 is made up of 13 amino acids. Germline V gene lookup returns CDR1 SGHNT and CDR2 YYREEE (reference sequence). Trimming shortened V by 0 bases and J by 8 bases, and 8 bases separated the two germline ends. Here the CDR3 reads CASSLAAEEKLFF. Written as DNA, the CDR3 is TGTGCCAGCAGCTTGGCAGCGGAAGAAAAACTGTTTTTT.

The V gene is TRBV27, the J gene TRBJ2-7, with no clear D. There are 15 residues in the CDR3. CDR1 is MNHEY and CDR2 is SMNVEV in the germline V gene (reference sequence). Deletions cut 6 bases from V and 2 bases from J, with 17 bases between. This chain's CDR3 is CASRDIITPTYEQYF. CDR3 coding DNA: TGTGCCAGCAGAGACATTATTACCCCGACCTACGAGCAGTACTTC.

The chain employs TRBV9 and TRBJ1-3; 8 bases line up with TRBD1. The V and J ends lost 4 bases and 2 bases, in that order; junction bases with no gene match: 5. The CDR3 totals 15 residues. Germline values: CDR1 SGDLS, CDR2 YYNGEE. The CDR3 region has the DNA TGTGCCAGCAGCCCAGACAGGGGAACTGGAAACACCATATATTTT. It yields the protein CASSPDRGTGNTIYF. Supplemented by reference TRBV9 and TRBJ1-3, the full variable domain reads DSGVTQTPKHLITATGQRVTLRCSPRSGDLSVYWYQQSLDQGLQFLIQYYNGEERAKGNILERFSAQQFPDLHSELNLSSLELGDSALYFCASSPDRGTGNTIYFGEGSWLTVV.